The present entry profiles one T cell receptor (beta chain) with its context. Its antigen is not known. The data were obtained in a study of shared clonotypes between healthy human individuals. V was clipped by 0 bases and J by 3 bases; unmatched bases: 1. Germline lookup yields CDR1 KGHSH and CDR2 LQKENI. This CDR3 comprises 15 residues. Study findings and constraints: Against clonotypes common to all four donors, non-shared ones had lower generation probabilities. Several donors showed sharing of approximately 5% of naive CD4 clonotypes.

In the authors' workflow: Junction-only sequences without quality scores came from ImmunoSEQ, so filtering differed. Generated by immunoSEQ multiplex PCR, the TCRdb table keeps only in-frame clones and is missing some. For V, J and clone size, that table is used; D and trimming come from the DNA. Among some 2.1 million clones listed, 90% to 95% were seen once. The sample comprised naive CD4+ T cells sorted from blood. Noted subset: CD45RA+ positively selected. V and J are TRBV18 and TRBJ2-1, with 8 bases matching TRBD1. The receptor comes from a man aged 18 to 30 in good health. In nucleotides, the CDR3 is TGTGCCAGCTCACCACCGGGACAGGTCTACAATGAGCAGTTCTTC. This sequence encodes CASSPPGQVYNEQFF.